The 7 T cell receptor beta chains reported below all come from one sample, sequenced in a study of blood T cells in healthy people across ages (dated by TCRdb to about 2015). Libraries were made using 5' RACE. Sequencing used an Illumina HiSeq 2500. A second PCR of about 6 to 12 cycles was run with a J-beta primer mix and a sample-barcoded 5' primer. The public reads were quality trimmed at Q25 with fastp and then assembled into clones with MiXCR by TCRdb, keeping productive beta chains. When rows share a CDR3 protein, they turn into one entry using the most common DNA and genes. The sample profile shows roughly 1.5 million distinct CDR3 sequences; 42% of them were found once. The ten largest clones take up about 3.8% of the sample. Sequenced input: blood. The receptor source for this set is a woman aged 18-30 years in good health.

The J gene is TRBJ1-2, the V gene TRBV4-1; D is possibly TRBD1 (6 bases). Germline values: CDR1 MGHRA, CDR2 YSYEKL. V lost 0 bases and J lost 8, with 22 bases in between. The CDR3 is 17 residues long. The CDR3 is CASSQEFWGRGIRGYTF. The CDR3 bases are TGCGCCAGCAGCCAAGAATTCTGGGGCAGGGGAATTCGCGGCTACACCTTC.

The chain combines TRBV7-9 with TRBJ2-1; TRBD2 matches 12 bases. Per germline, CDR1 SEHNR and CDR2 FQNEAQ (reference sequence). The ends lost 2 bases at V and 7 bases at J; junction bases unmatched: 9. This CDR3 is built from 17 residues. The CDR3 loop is CASSLRGRTSGVNEQFF. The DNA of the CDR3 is TGTGCCAGCAGCTTAAGGGGCAGGACTAGCGGGGTTAATGAGCAGTTCTTC.

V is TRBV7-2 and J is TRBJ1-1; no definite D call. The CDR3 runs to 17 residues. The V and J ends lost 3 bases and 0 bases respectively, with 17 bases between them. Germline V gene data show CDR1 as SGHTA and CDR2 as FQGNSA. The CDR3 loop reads CASSFSGPDLMNTEAFF. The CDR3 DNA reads TGTGCCAGCAGCTTCTCCGGGCCAGACCTCATGAACACTGAAGCTTTCTTT.

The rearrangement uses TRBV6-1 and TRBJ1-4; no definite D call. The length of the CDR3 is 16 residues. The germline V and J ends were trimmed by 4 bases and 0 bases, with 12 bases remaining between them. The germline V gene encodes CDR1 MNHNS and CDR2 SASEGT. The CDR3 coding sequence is TGTGCCAGCAGTGCTGAACAGATTGCAACTAATGAAAAACTGTTTTTT. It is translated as CASSAEQIATNEKLFF.

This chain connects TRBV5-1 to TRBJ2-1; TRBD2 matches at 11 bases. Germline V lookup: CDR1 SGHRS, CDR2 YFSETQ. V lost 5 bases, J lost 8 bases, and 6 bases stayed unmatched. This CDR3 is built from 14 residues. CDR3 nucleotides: TGCGCCAGCAGGACTAGCGGGATGGTTGATGAGCAGTTCTTC. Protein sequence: CASRTSGMVDEQFF.

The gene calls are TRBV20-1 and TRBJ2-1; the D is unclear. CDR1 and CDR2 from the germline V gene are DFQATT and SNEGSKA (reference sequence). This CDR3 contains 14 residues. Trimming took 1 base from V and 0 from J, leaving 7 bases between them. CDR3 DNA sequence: TGCAGTGCTAGAGTTTCCAACTCCTACAATGAGCAGTTCTTC. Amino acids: CSARVSNSYNEQFF.

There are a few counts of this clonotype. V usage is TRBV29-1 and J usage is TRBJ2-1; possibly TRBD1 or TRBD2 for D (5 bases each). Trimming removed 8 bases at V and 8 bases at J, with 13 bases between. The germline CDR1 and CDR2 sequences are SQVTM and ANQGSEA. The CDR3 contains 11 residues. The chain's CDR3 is CSTMRGDEQFF. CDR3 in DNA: TGCAGCACGATGAGGGGCGATGAGCAGTTCTTC.